This T cell receptor (beta chain) was profiled in a study of blood T cell repertoires in COVID-19. Germline V gives CDR1 LGHDT, CDR2 YNNKEL (reference sequence). J was trimmed by 7 bases and V by 2 bases; bases with no gene match: 14. The CDR3 loop spans 17 amino acids. Clones were read by immunoSEQ multiplex PCR, and TCRdb kept only the in-frame ones, dropping some. The sample holds some 220,000 clones, under 85% seen once. Material: peripheral blood. The clonotype comes from a woman aged 30 to 39 with COVID-19, enrolled during active disease. The chain joins TRBV3-1 (or the pseudogene TRBV3-2) to TRBJ2-1; TRBD2 matches at 7 bases. The CDR3 nucleotides read TGTGCCAGCAGCCAAAGCCCAGGAGGGAGGGCTGAGAATGAGCAGTTCTTC. It translates to CASSQSPGGRAENEQFF.